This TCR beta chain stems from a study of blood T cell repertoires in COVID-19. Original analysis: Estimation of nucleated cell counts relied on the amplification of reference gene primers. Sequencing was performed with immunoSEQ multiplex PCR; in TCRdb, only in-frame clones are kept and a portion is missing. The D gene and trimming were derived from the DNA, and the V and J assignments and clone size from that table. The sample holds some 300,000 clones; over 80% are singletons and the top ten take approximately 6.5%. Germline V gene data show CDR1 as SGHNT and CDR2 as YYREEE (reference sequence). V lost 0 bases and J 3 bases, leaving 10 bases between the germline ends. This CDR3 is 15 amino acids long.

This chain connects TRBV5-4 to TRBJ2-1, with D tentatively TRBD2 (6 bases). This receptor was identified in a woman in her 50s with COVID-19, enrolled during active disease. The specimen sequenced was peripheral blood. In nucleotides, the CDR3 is TGTGCCAGCAGCTTGGGAAAGGGACTCTACAATGAGCAGTTCTTC. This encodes CASSLGKGLYNEQFF. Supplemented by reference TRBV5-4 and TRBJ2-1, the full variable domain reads ETGVTQSPTHLIKTRGQQVTLRCSSQSGHNTVSWYQQALGQGPQFIFQYYREEENGRGNFPPRFSGLQFPNYSSELNVNALELDDSALYLCASSLGKGLYNEQFFGPGTRLTVL.